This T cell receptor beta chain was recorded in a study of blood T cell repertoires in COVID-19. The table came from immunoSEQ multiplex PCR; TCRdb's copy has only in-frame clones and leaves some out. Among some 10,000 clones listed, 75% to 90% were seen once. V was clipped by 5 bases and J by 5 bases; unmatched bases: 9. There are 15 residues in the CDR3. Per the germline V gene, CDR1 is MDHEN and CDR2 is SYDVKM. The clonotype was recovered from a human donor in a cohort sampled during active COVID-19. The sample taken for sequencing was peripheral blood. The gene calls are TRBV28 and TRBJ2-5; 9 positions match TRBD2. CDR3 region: CASSTLLAGIETQYF. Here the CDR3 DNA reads TGTGCCAGCAGTACCCTACTAGCGGGTATCGAGACCCAGTACTTC.